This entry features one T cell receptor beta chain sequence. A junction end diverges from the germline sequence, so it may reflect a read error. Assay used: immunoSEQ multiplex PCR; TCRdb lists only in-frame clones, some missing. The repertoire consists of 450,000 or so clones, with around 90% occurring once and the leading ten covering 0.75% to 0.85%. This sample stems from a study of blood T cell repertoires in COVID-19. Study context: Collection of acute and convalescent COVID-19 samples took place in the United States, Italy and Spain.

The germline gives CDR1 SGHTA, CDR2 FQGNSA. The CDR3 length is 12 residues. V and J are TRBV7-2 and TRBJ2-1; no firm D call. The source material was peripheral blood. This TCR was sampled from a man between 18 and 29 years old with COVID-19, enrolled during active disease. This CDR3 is CASTLTYNEQFF. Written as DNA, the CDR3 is TGTGCCAGCACCTTAACTTACAATGAGCAGTTCTTC.